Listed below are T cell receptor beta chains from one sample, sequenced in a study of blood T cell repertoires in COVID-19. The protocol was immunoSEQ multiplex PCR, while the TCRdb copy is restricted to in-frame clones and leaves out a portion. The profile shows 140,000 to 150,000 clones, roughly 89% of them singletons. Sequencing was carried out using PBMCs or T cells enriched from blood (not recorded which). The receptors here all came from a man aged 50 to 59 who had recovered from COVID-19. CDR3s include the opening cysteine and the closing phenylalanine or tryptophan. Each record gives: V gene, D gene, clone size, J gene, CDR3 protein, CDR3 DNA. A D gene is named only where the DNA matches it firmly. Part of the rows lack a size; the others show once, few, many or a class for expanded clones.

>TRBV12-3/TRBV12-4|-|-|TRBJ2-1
CASSPPFNEQFF
TGTGCCAGCAGTCCCCCTTTCAATGAGCAGTTCTTC
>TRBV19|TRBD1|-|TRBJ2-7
CASSPDRGLYEQYF
TGTGCCAGTAGTCCTGACAGGGGGCTTTACGAGCAGTACTTC
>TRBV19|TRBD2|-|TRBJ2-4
CASSILAGGKNIQYF
TGTGCCAGTAGTATTTTAGCGGGGGGGAAAAACATTCAGTACTTC
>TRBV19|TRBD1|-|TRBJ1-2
CASSPPGTGANYGYTF
TGTGCCAGTAGTCCACCCGGGACAGGGGCGAACTATGGCTACACCTTC
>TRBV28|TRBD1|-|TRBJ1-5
CASRIPGTGWQPQHF
TGTGCCAGCAGGATTCCCGGGACAGGTTGGCAGCCCCAGCATTTT
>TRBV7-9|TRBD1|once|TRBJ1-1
CASSSDRGHVEAFF
TGTGCCAGCAGCTCGGACAGGGGGCATGTTGAAGCTTTCTTT
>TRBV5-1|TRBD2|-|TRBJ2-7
CASSLGGGRSSYEQYF
TGCGCCAGCAGCTTAGGTGGCGGGAGATCCTCCTACGAGCAGTACTTC
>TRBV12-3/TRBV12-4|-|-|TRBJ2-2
CASSSRFTGELFF
TGTGCCAGCAGTTCGAGATTCACCGGGGAGCTGTTTTTT
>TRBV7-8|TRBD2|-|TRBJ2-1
CASSRESGGSSAQFF
TGTGCCAGCAGCCGAGAGAGCGGGGGGTCCTCAGCCCAGTTCTTC
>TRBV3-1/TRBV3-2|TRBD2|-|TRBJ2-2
CASSRGTGTSGTGELFF
TGTGCCAGCAGCCGAGGCACGGGGACTAGCGGGACCGGGGAGCTGTTTTTT
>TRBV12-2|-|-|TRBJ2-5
CASRLVSSTGTGGTGETQYF
TGTGCAAGTCGCTTAGTAAGCTCAACAGGGACAGGGGGGACGGGAGAGACCCAGTACTTC
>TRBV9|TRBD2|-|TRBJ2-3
CASSVDGGGAGKDTQYF
TGTGCCAGCAGCGTAGATGGCGGGGGGGCAGGAAAAGATACGCAGTATTTT
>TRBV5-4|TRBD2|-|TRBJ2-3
CASSLLASGSTDTQYF
TGTGCCAGCAGCTTGCTAGCTAGCGGTAGCACAGATACGCAGTATTTT
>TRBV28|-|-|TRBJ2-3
CASSRIAWETRSDTQYF
TGTGCCAGCAGTAGAATAGCGTGGGAGACCCGCTCAGATACGCAGTATTTT
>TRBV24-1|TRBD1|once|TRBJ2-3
CATSGRGRQDTQYF
TGTGCCACCAGTGGCAGGGGGCGTCAAGATACGCAGTATTTT
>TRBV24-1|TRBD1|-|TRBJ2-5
CATSDLGTGKKTQYF
TGTGCCACCAGTGATTTGGGGACAGGGAAAAAGACCCAGTACTTC
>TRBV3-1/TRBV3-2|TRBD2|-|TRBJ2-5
CASSSRGAGETQYF
TGTGCCAGCAGCTCGCGGGGGGCCGGGGAGACCCAGTACTTC
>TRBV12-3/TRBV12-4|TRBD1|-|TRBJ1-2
CASSPDRGGYTF
TGTGCCAGCAGCCCCGACAGGGGCGGCTACACCTTC
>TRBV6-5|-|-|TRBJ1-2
CASGYQDKNYGYTF
TGTGCCAGCGGTTACCAGGATAAAAACTATGGCTACACCTTC
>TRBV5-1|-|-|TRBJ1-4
CASSSEGNEKLFF
TGCGCCAGCAGCTCGGAGGGGAATGAAAAACTGTTTTTT
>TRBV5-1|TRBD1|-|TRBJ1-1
CASSPLQGMNTEAFF
TGCGCCAGCAGCCCTTTACAGGGGATGAACACTGAAGCTTTCTTT
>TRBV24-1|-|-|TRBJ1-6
CATSGSGPNSPLHF
TGTGCCACCAGTGGTTCAGGCCCGAATTCACCCCTCCACTTT
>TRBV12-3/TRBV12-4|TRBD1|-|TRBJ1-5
CASSDRADQPQHF
TGTGCCAGCAGCGACAGGGCGGATCAGCCCCAGCATTTT
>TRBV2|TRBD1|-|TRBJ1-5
CASSPQGYSNQPQHF
TGTGCCAGCAGCCCACAGGGGTATAGCAATCAGCCCCAGCATTTT
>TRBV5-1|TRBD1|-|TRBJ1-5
CASSLEGAGQPQHF
TGCGCCAGCAGCTTGGAGGGGGCCGGTCAGCCCCAGCATTTT
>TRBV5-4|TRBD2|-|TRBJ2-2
CASSVTLLATNTGELFF
TGTGCCAGCAGCGTGACCTTACTAGCGACTAACACCGGGGAGCTGTTTTTT
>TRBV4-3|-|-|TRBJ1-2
CASSQDPQQGTYGYTF
TGCGCCAGCAGCCAAGATCCTCAGCAGGGGACCTATGGCTACACCTTC
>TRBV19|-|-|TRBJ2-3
CASSIPRTDTQYF
TGTGCCAGTAGTATTCCTCGCACAGATACGCAGTATTTT
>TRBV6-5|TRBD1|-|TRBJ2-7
CASSYGQGIYEQYF
TGTGCCAGCAGTTACGGACAGGGGATCTACGAGCAGTACTTC
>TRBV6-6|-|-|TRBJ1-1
CASSPQVGTEAFF
TGTGCCAGCAGCCCACAGGTTGGAACTGAAGCTTTCTTT
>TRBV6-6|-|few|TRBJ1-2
CASRESGADGYTF
TGTGCCAGCAGGGAATCAGGGGCGGATGGCTACACCTTC
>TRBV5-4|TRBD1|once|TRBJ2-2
CASSSTGDTGELFF
TGTGCCAGCAGCTCAACAGGGGATACCGGGGAGCTGTTTTTT
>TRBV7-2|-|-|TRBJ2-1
CASRLQGPLAVF
TGTGCCAGCAGACTCCAGGGCCCATTGGCGGTCTTC
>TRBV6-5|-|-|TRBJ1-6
CASLRTRQANSPLHF
TGTGCCAGCCTCAGAACCCGGCAGGCGAATTCACCCCTCCACTTT
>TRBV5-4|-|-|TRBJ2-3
CASRGTFSTDTQYF
TGTGCCAGTAGGGGAACATTCAGCACAGATACGCAGTATTTT
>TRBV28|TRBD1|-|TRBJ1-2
CASSWTGTNYGYTF
TGTGCCAGCAGTTGGACAGGCACTAACTATGGCTACACCTTC
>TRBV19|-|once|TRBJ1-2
CASSLRDWGYTF
TGTGCCAGTAGTCTCAGGGATTGGGGCTACACCTTC
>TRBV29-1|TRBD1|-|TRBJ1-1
CSVPGTVKTTEAFF
TGCAGCGTTCCCGGGACAGTCAAAACAACTGAAGCTTTCTTT
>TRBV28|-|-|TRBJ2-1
CASTPGQGLRSSYNEQFF
TGTGCCAGCACACCCGGGCAGGGACTGAGGAGCTCCTACAATGAGCAGTTCTTC
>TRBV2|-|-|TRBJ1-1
CASSRVRETEAFF
TGTGCCAGCAGCCGAGTTCGGGAGACTGAAGCTTTCTTT
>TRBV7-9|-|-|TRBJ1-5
CASSLGSGQPQHF
TGTGCCAGCAGCTTAGGGTCAGGTCAGCCCCAGCATTTT
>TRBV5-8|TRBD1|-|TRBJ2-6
CASSLTGVPGANVLTF
TGTGCCAGCAGCTTGACAGGGGTCCCGGGGGCCAACGTCCTGACTTTC
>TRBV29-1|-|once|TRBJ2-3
CSVAPPFTDTQYF
TGCAGCGTGGCACCCCCTTTCACAGATACGCAGTATTTT
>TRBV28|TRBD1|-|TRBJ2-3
CASSFEWDRGTDTQYF
TGTGCCAGCAGTTTCGAATGGGACAGGGGCACAGATACGCAGTATTTT
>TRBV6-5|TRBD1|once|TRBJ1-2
CASSRQGRDGYTF
TGTGCCAGCAGTAGACAGGGGCGGGATGGCTACACCTTC